This T cell receptor (beta chain) was sequenced for a study of blood T cells in healthy people across ages. Study-wide findings and caveats: Estimated diversity across one million T cells was deemed an underestimate.

The authors ran a second PCR of roughly 6 to 12 cycles using a sample-barcoded 5' primer and a J-beta primer mix. TCRdb independently ran MiXCR on the 5' RACE reads; one entry per CDR3 protein. The sample holds around 800,000 distinct CDR3 sequences, around a quarter seen once. This clonotype was seen a handful of times. Its matching antigen is unknown. CDR3 length: 17 residues. V shed 0 bases, J shed 0 bases, and the junction held 7 bases outside the gene matches. CDR1 SGHTA and CDR2 FQGNSA come from the germline V gene. These data also formed part of another study, on T cells of mothers and their children.

The rearrangement links TRBV7-2 to TRBJ2-5; 7 bases line up with TRBD2. Material: blood. This receptor was obtained from a boy aged 5-17 years in good health. The CDR3 here is CASSLARYGGNQETQYF. The CDR3, as DNA: TGTGCCAGCAGCTTAGCGCGGTACGGGGGGAACCAAGAGACCCAGTACTTC.